Listed below are T cell receptor beta chains from one sample, sequenced in a study of blood T cell repertoires in COVID-19. Here immunoSEQ multiplex PCR was the method, and the copy in TCRdb shows in-frame clones only, minus some. The sample records about 100,000 clones, over 65% being singletons. Sample: peripheral blood. Every receptor here comes from a human donor in a cohort sampled during active COVID-19. The CDR3 runs from the conserved cysteine through the conserved F or W. D genes are given only for firm matches. Expanded clones are given a class, and other clones once, few, many or no size at all.

v_call	clone_size	j_call	d_call	cdr3_length	cdr3_aa	cdr3_nt
TRBV10-3	.	TRBJ2-1	TRBD2	15	CAISRLAISYNEQFF	TGTGCCATCAGCCGACTAGCTATCTCCTACAATGAGCAGTTCTTC
TRBV5-1	.	TRBJ2-6	.	18	CASSLNVYGGSGANVLTF	TGCGCCAGCAGCTTGAATGTGTATGGAGGCTCTGGGGCCAACGTCCTGACTTTC
TRBV10-2	.	TRBJ1-4	.	14	CASSEQGPNEKLFF	TGCGCCAGCAGTGAGCAGGGTCCTAATGAAAAACTGTTTTTT
TRBV4-3	once	TRBJ1-2	.	15	CASSQGTAANYGYTF	TGCGCCAGCAGCCAAGGGACAGCAGCTAACTATGGCTACACCTTC
TRBV25-1	.	TRBJ2-7	TRBD1	16	CASSASEGQGIREQYF	TGTGCCAGCAGTGCGTCTGAGGGACAGGGTATCCGCGAGCAGTACTTC
TRBV9	.	TRBJ2-3	TRBD2	18	CASSVATGGTSGQDTQYF	TGTGCCAGCAGCGTAGCCACGGGAGGGACTAGCGGGCAAGATACGCAGTATTTT
TRBV30	.	TRBJ2-3	.	14	CAWSGGRSTDTQYF	TGTGCCTGGAGTGGAGGGCGAAGCACAGATACGCAGTATTTT
TRBV19	.	TRBJ1-2	TRBD1	14	CASSRQDRVAGYTF	TGTGCCAGTAGTAGACAGGACAGGGTGGCTGGCTACACCTTC
TRBV18	few	TRBJ2-5	.	13	CASSPGSQQTQYF	TGTGCCAGCTCGCCCGGGTCCCAGCAGACCCAGTACTTC
TRBV7-2	.	TRBJ2-2	.	15	CASSLGASGTGELFF	TGTGCCAGCAGCTTAGGGGCATCCGGCACCGGGGAGCTGTTTTTT
TRBV18	.	TRBJ1-2	.	13	CASSPQETYGYTF	TGTGCCAGCTCACCACAGGAGACCTATGGCTACACCTTC
TRBV4-3	.	TRBJ2-5	TRBD1	16	CASSQAYGQGSETQYF	TGCGCCAGCAGCCAAGCCTACGGACAGGGATCAGAGACCCAGTACTTC
TRBV19	.	TRBJ2-5	.	11	CASSNLETQYF	TGTGCCAGTAGTAACTTGGAGACCCAGTACTTC
TRBV5-6	.	TRBJ1-1	TRBD1	15	CASSLGQGGFSAAFF	TGTGCCAGCAGCTTGGGACAGGGGGGGTTTTCGGCGGCTTTCTTT
TRBV7-2	.	TRBJ2-7	.	14	CASSLTGSAYEQYF	TGTGCCAGCAGCTTAACAGGGTCGGCCTACGAGCAGTACTTC
TRBV4-1	.	TRBJ1-1	.	16	CASSPEPGHLNTEAFF	TGCGCCAGCAGCCCGGAACCGGGACACTTAAACACTGAAGCTTTCTTT
TRBV6-5	.	TRBJ2-2	TRBD1	15	CASSYSQGVTGELFF	TGTGCCAGCAGTTACTCGCAGGGGGTCACCGGGGAGCTGTTTTTT
TRBV12-2	once	TRBJ2-5	.	15	CASRQKRDHQETQYF	TGTGCAAGTCGCCAGAAGCGGGACCACCAAGAGACCCAGTACTTC
TRBV3-1/TRBV3-2	.	TRBJ2-7	.	12	CASSPNRREQYF	TGTGCCAGCAGCCCGAACAGGCGCGAGCAGTACTTC
TRBV7-2	.	TRBJ2-7	TRBD1	15	CASSLGGQGLDEQYF	TGTGCCAGCAGCTTAGGGGGACAGGGTCTGGACGAGCAGTACTTC
TRBV2	.	TRBJ2-7	TRBD2	13	CASTRDLAGEQYF	TGTGCCAGCACCCGGGACTTAGCGGGAGAGCAGTACTTC
TRBV15	.	TRBJ1-1	.	16	CATSRDYGHLGAEAFF	TGTGCCACCAGCAGAGATTACGGACATTTAGGCGCTGAAGCTTTCTTT
TRBV2	.	TRBJ1-5	.	15	CASREDRNSNQPQHF	TGTGCCAGCAGGGAAGACAGAAATAGCAATCAGCCCCAGCATTTT
TRBV12-3/TRBV12-4	.	TRBJ2-7	.	13	CASSRGASYEQYF	TGTGCCAGCAGCCGCGGGGCTTCCTACGAGCAGTACTTC
TRBV7-2	.	TRBJ2-4	.	16	CASSLAPGSAKNIQYF	TGTGCCAGCAGCTTAGCCCCGGGATCAGCCAAAAACATTCAGTACTTC
TRBV6-1	.	TRBJ2-1	.	15	CASSELAASYNEQFF	TGTGCCAGCAGTGAATTAGCGGCATCCTACAATGAGCAGTTCTTC
TRBV12-3/TRBV12-4	.	TRBJ2-1	.	13	CASSSRLRGEQFF	TGTGCCAGCAGTTCCCGCCTGCGCGGTGAGCAGTTCTTC
TRBV18	.	TRBJ1-2	.	16	CASSPLADPLNYGYTF	TGTGCCAGCTCACCACTGGCGGATCCACTTAACTATGGCTACACCTTC